The present T cell receptor beta chain was sequenced within a study of OX40 agonist ivuxolimab in advanced cancers. At the level of the study: The dose-escalation cohort had hepatocellular carcinoma, melanoma, renal cell or head and neck cancer. One patient with hepatocellular carcinoma and two with cutaneous melanoma, three in all, had partial responses. Study-level points and caveats: Researchers report that CD8+ T cells had, on average, more expanded clones than CD4+.

Here immunoSEQ multiplex PCR was the method, and the copy in TCRdb shows in-frame clones only, minus some. The table includes 45,000 to 70,000 clones, approximately 90% detected once. Concerning this clone itself: Antigen unknown.

The CDR3 spans 16 residues. Germline loops: CDR1 SGHTA, CDR2 FQGNSA. V was clipped by 6 bases and J by 2 bases; unmatched bases: 11. This clonotype was sampled from an adult with an advanced solid tumor such as melanoma, head and neck, liver or kidney cancer. This sequence joins TRBV7-2 and TRBJ2-7; 9 bases match TRBD1. Sequences were derived from CD4+ or CD8+ T cells sorted from blood, sampled in a trial of the OX40 agonist ivuxolimab. The DNA for the CDR3 is TGTGCCAGCAGGGATGATGGGACAGGGAGACCCTACGAGCAGTACTTC. This gives the protein CASRDDGTGRPYEQYF.